This TCR beta chain is from a study of cytomegalovirus exposure and HLA in healthy donors. Study results and caveats: Reports indicated that the classifier achieved high specificity and sensitivity in diagnosing cytomegalovirus status. In a later analysis, a missense DCLRE1C variant was linked to TCR beta V- and J-gene trimming. Many donors carried some public TCRs, although rarity characterized most TCR sequences.

PCR employed 60 Vbeta and 13 Jbeta primers. TCRdb's copy holds only in-frame clones and misses some; the assay was immunoSEQ multiplex PCR. This listing includes tens of thousands of clones. Germline lookup yields CDR1 MNHEY and CDR2 SVGAGI. The CDR3 is made up of 15 amino acids. Trimming stripped 2 bases from V and 2 bases from J, with 11 bases between. Turning to this clone: The antigen remains undetermined.

This chain connects TRBV6-5 to TRBJ2-3; D not resolved. The sequenced material came from PBMCs. This clonotype was obtained from a woman in her thirties or forties in good health and CMV-seropositive. CDR3 sequence reads: CASSYADSLTDTQYF. The CDR3, as DNA: TGTGCCAGCAGTTACGCCGACTCTCTCACAGATACGCAGTATTTT.